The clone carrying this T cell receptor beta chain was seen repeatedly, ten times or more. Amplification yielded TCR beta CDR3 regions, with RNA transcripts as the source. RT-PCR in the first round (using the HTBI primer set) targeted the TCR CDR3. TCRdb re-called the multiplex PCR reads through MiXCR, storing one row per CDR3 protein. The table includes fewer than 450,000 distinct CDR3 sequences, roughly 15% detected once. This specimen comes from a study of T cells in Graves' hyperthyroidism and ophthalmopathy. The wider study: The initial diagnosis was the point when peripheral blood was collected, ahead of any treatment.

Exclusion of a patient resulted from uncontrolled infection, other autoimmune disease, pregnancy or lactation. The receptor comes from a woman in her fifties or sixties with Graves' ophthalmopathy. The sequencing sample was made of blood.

CDR3 bases: TGTGCCAGCAGCTTAGTATCGGGGGGCAAGAACGAGCAGTACTTC. It yields the protein CASSLVSGGKNEQYF. The chain carries TRBV7-9 and TRBJ2-7; a weak D match, TRBD2 (7 bases). The CDR3 runs to 15 residues. Per germline, CDR1 SEHNR and CDR2 FQNEAQ (reference sequence). Trimming stripped 1 base from V and 5 bases from J, with 15 bases between.